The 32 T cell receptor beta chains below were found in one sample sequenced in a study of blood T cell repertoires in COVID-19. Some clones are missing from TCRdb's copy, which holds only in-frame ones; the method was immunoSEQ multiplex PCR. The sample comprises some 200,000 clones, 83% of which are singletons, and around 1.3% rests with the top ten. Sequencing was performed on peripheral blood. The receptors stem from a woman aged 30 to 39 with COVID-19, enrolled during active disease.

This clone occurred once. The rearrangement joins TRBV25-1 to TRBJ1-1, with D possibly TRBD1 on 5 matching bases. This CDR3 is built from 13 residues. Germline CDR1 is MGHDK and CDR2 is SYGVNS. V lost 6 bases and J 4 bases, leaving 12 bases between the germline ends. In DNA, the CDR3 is TGTGCCAGCAGCCTTCAAGGGGCCACTGAAGCTTTCTTT. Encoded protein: CASSLQGATEAFF.

CDR3 sequence reads: CASSQMAPGQGAYEQYF. The CDR3 nucleotides are TGTGCCAGCAGCCAAATGGCACCGGGACAGGGAGCCTACGAGCAGTACTTC. The V gene is TRBV3-1 (or the pseudogene TRBV3-2), the J gene TRBJ2-7; 9 bases align to TRBD1. Germline values: CDR1 LGHDT, CDR2 YNNKEL (reference sequence). The CDR3 runs 17 residues. Trimming removed 2 bases from V and 2 bases from J; junction bases left unmatched: 10.

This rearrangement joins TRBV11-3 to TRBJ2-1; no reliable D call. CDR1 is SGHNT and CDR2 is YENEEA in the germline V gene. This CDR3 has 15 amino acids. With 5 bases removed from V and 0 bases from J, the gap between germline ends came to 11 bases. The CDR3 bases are TGTGCCAGCAGCCCCCAGTTTACCTCCTACAATGAGCAGTTCTTC. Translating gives CASSPQFTSYNEQFF.

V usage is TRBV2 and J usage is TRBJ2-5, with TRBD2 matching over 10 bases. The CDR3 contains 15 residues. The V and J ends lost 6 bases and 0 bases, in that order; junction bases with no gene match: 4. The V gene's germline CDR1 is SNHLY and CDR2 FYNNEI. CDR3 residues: CASRAGLANQETQYF. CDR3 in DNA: TGTGCCAGCAGGGCGGGACTAGCGAACCAAGAGACCCAGTACTTC.

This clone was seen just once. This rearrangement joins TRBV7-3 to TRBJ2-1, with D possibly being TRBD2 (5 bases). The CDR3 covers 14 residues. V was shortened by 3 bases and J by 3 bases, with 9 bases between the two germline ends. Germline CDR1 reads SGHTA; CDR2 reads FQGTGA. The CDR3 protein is CASSFGLGYNEQFF. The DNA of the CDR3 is TGTGCCAGCAGCTTTGGACTGGGCTACAATGAGCAGTTCTTC.

The DNA of the CDR3 is TGTGCCAGCAGCGTAGATGTGGGCGCGGGCACTGAAGCTTTCTTT. As protein: CASSVDVGAGTEAFF. The chain combines TRBV9 with TRBJ1-1; D is uncertain. The CDR3 length is 15 residues. The germline V and J ends were trimmed by 0 bases and 4 bases, with 13 bases remaining between them. CDR1 is SGDLS, CDR2 YYNGEE, per germline.

The CDR3 here is CASSSSGGGLGEKLFF. Here the CDR3 DNA reads TGTGCCAGCAGCTCCTCCGGCGGGGGGCTGGGTGAAAAACTGTTTTTT. The rearrangement uses TRBV7-9 and TRBJ1-4; D possibly corresponds to TRBD1 (6 bases). Germline V gene sequence: CDR1 SEHNR, CDR2 FQNEAQ (reference sequence). The CDR3 has 16 residues. Trimming shortened V by 4 bases and J by 7 bases, and 19 bases separated the two germline ends.

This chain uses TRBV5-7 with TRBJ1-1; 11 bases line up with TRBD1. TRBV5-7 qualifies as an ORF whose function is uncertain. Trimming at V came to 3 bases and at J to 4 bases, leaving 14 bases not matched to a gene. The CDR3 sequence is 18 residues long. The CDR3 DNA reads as TGTGCCAGCAGCTCGGGCCGGGACAGGGGGACGGTGAGCACTGAAGCTTTCTTT. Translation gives CASSSGRDRGTVSTEAFF.

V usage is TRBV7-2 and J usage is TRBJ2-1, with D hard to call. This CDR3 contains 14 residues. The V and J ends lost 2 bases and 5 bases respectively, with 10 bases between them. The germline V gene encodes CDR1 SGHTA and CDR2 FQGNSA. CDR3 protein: CASSLQATHNEQFF. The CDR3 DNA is TGTGCCAGCAGCTTACAGGCTACTCACAATGAGCAGTTCTTC. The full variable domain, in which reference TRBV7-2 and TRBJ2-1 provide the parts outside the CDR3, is GAGVSQSPSNKVTEKGKDVELRCDPISGHTALYWYRQSLGQGLEFLIYFQGNSAPDKSGLPSDRFSAERTGGSVSTLTIQRTQQEDSAVYLCASSLQATHNEQFFGPGTRLTVL.

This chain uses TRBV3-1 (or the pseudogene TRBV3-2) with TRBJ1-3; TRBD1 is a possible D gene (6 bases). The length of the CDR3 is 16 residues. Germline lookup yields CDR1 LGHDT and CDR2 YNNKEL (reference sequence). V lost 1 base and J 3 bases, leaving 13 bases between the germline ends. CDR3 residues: CASSQAGTRFGNTIYF. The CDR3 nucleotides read TGTGCCAGCAGCCAAGCAGGGACAAGGTTTGGAAACACCATATATTTT.

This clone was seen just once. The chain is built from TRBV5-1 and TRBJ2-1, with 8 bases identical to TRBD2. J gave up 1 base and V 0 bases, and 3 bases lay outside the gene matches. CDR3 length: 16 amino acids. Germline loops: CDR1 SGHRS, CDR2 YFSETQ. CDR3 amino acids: CASSLDPSGSYNEQFF. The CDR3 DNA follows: TGCGCCAGCAGCTTGGATCCTAGCGGGTCCTACAATGAGCAGTTCTTC.

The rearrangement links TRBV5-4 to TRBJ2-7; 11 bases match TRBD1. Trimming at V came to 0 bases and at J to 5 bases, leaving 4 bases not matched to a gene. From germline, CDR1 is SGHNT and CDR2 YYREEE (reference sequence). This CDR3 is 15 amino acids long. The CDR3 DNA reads TGTGCCAGCAGCTTGGGAGGACAGGGGGCCCACGAGCAGTACTTC. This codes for CASSLGGQGAHEQYF.

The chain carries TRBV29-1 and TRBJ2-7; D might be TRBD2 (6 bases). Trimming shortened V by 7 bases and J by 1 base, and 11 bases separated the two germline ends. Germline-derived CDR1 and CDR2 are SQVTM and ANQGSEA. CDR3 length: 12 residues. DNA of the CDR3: TGCAGCGCCCAGGGACTTTCCTACGAGCAGTACTTC. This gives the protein CSAQGLSYEQYF.

DNA of the CDR3: TGTGCCAGCAGCGTAGTGGGGATTAGCGGGGGGGCCACAGATACGCAGTATTTT. Protein product: CASSVVGISGGATDTQYF. V and J are TRBV9 and TRBJ2-3; 11 nucleotides line up with TRBD2. This CDR3 is 18 amino acids long. CDR1 is SGDLS, CDR2 YYNGEE, per germline. The J segment lost 2 bases and the V segment lost 0 bases, leaving 8 bases of the junction unmatched.

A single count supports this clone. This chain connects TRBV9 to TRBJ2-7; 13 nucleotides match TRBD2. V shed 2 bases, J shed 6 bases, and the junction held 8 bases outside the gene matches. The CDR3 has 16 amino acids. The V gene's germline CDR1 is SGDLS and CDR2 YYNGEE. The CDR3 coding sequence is TGTGCCAGCAGCGTTGGGACTAGCGGGATAGGGGGCGAGCAGTACTTC. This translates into CASSVGTSGIGGEQYF. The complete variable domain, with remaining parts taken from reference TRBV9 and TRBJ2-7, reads DSGVTQTPKHLITATGQRVTLRCSPRSGDLSVYWYQQSLDQGLQFLIQYYNGEERAKGNILERFSAQQFPDLHSELNLSSLELGDSALYFCASSVGTSGIGGEQYFGPGTRLTVT.

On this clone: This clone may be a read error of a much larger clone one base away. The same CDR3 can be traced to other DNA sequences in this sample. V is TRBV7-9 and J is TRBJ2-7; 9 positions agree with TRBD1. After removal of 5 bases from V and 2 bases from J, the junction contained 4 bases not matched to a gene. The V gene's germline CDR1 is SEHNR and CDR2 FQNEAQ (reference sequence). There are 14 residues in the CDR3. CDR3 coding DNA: TGTGCCAGCAGCCCCCGGGACAGGGCCTACGAGCAGTACTTC. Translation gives CASSPRDRAYEQYF.

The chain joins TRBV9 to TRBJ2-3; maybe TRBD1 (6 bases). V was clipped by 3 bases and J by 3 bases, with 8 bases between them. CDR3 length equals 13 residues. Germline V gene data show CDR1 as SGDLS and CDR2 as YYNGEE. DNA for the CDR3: TGTGCCAGCAGCGACCAGGGGACAGATACGCAGTATTTT. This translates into CASSDQGTDTQYF.

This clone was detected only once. The CDR3 DNA reads TGTGCCAGCAGTTCGGGACTAGCGCCCAACCAAGAGACCCAGTACTTC. Translated: CASSSGLAPNQETQYF. The chain is built from TRBV27 and TRBJ2-5, with TRBD2 matching 10 bases. In germline, CDR1 is MNHEY, CDR2 SMNVEV (reference sequence). The CDR3 length is 16 residues. The V and J ends lost 4 bases and 0 bases, in that order; junction bases with no gene match: 5.

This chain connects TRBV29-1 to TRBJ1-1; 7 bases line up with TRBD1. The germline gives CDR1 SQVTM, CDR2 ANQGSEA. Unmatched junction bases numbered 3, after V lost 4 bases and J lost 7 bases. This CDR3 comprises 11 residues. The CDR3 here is CSVGDRGEAFF. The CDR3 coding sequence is TGCAGCGTTGGGGACAGAGGTGAAGCTTTCTTT.

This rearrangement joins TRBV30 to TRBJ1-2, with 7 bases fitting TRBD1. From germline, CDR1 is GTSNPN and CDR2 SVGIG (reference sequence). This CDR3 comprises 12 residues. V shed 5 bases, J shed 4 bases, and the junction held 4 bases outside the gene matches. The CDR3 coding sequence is TGTGCCTGGGCGACAGGGCCCTATGGCTACACCTTC. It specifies CAWATGPYGYTF.

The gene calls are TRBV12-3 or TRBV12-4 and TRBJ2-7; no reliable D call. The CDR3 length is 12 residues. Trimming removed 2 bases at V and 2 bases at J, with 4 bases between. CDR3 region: CASSLSPYEQYF. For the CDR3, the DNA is TGTGCCAGCAGTTTATCTCCCTACGAGCAGTACTTC.

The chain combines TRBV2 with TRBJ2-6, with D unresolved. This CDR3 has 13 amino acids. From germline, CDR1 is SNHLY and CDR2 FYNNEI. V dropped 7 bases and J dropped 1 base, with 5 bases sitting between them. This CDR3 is CASTYSGANVLTF. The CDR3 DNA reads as TGTGCCAGCACCTATTCTGGGGCCAACGTCCTGACTTTC.

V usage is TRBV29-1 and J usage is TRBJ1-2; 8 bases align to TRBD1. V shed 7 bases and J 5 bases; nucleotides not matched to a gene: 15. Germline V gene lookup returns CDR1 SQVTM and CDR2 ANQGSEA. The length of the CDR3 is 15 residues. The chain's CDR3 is CSGIEVGQGVYGYTF. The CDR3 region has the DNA TGCAGCGGGATTGAAGTTGGACAGGGAGTATATGGCTACACCTTC.

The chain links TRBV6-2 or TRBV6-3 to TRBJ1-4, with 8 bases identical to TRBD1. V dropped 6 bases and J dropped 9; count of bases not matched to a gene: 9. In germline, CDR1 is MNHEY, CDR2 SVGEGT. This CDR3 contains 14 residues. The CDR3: CASSPGQGDKKLFF. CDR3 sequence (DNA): TGTGCCAGCAGCCCCGGACAGGGTGATAAAAAACTGTTTTTT.

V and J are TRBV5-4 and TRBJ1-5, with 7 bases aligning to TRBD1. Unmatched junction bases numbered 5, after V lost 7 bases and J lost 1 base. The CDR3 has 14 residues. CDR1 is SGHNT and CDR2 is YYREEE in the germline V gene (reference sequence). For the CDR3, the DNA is TGTGCCAGCGGGGCACAGGGGAGCAATCAGCCCCAGCATTTT. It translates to CASGAQGSNQPQHF.

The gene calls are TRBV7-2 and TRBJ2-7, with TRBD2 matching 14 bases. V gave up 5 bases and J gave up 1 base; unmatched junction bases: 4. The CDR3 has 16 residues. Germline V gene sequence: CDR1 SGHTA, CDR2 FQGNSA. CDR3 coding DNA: TGTGCCAGCAGCATGACTAGCGGGGGGGCTTCCTACGAGCAGTACTTC. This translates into CASSMTSGGASYEQYF.

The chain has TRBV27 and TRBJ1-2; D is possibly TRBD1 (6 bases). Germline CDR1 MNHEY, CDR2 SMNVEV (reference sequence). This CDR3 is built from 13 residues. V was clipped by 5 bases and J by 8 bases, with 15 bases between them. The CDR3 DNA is TGTGCCAGCAGTGTGGGCGGGGGGCGAGGCTACACCTTC. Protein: CASSVGGGRGYTF.

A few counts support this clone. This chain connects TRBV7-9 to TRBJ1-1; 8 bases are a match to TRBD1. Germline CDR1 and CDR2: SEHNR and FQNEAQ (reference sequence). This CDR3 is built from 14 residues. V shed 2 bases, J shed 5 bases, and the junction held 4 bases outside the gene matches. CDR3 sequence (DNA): TGTGCCAGCAGCTTACAGGGGGCGATGACTGAAGCTTTCTTT. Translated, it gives CASSLQGAMTEAFF.

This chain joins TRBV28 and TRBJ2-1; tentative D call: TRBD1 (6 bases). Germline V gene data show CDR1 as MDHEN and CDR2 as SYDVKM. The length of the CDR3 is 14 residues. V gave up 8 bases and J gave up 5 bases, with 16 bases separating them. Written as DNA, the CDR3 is TGTGCCAGCGGGCACAGGGCGGTGGACAATGAGCAGTTCTTC. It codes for CASGHRAVDNEQFF.

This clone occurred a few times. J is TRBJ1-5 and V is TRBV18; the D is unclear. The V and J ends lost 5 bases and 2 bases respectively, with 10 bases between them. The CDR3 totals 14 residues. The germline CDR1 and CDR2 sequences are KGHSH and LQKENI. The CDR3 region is CASSTSMGNQPQHF. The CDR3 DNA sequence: TGTGCCAGCTCAACCAGTATGGGCAATCAGCCCCAGCATTTT.

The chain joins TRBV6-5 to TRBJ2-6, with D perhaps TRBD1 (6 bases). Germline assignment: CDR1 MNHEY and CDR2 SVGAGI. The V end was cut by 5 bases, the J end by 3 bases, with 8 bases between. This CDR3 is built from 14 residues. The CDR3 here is CASSTTGGANVLTF. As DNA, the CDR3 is TGTGCCAGCAGTACGACAGGTGGGGCCAACGTCCTGACTTTC.

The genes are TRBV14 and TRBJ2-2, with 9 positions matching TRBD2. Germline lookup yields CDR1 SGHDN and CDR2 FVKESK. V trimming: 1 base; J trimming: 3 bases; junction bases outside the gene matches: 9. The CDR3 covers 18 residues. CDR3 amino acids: CASSQGISGSWYTGELFF. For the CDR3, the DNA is TGTGCCAGCAGCCAAGGAATTAGCGGGAGTTGGTACACCGGGGAGCTGTTTTTT.